This T cell receptor beta chain was documented in a study of T cells in localized non-small cell lung cancer. Study observations and caveats: Higher T cell density in the blood was associated with longer overall survival, whereas higher adjacent-lung clonality associated with shorter survival. Owing to sequencing of a solitary tumor region, heterogeneity cannot be discounted.

The method was immunoSEQ multiplex PCR; TCRdb's version includes in-frame clones alone and lacks a portion of them. The sample has just under 80,000 clones, around 81% seen once. This clone has more than one count but fewer than ten. What it recognizes is unknown. The clonotype comes from an older female donor with stage I lung adenocarcinoma. The sample consisted of peripheral blood, taken before any cancer treatment.

In DNA form, the CDR3 reads TGTGCCAGTAGTTATACAATCACAGATACGCAGTATTTT. Its translation: CASSYTITDTQYF. V gene TRBV19 combines with J gene TRBJ2-3; D is unresolved. The CDR3 covers 13 residues. CDR1 is LNHDA, CDR2 SQIVND, per germline (reference sequence). Trimming pared 5 bases from V and 2 bases from J, leaving 8 bases between.